This record looks at one T cell receptor (beta chain) sequence and its context. Its antigen is unknown. No qualities accompany the bases; no much larger clone lies one base away. Patients with a history of autoimmune disease or receiving systemic immunosuppression were excluded from the trial. Peripheral blood for TCR sequencing was drawn from every dose cohort at baseline, at cycle 4 day 1 and at cycle 7 day 1. The samples were drawn from a first-in-human, open-label, multicenter phase I dose-escalation trial of ivuxolimab. Adults with locally advanced or metastatic melanoma, renal cell carcinoma, hepatocellular carcinoma or head and neck squamous cell carcinoma were enrolled in the trial. Before TCR sequencing, CD4+ and CD8+ T cells were separately sorted from peripheral blood. For sequencing of the TCRbeta CDR3 region, genomic DNA was extracted from the sorted cells. TCRbeta CDR3 regions were sequenced using the immunoSEQ Assay. TCRdb's version of the immuneACCESS table is confined to in-frame rearrangements and falls short of the full clone set. An unresolved V gene accounts for under half of the shortfall where checked; the remainder is of unknown origin. The sample records around 140,000 clones, 90% of which are singletons. About 1% of the sample rests with the top ten.

The data originate from a study of OX40 agonist ivuxolimab in advanced cancers. Background on the whole study: Ivuxolimab was an agonistic, fully human IgG2 monoclonal antibody directed against OX40 (CD134), a costimulatory receptor. Intravenous ivuxolimab was administered to patients every 2 weeks at six dose levels: 0.01, 0.1, 0.3, 1.5, 3 and 10 mg/kg. The purpose of peripheral TCRbeta sequencing was to test whether ivuxolimab changed TCR sequence diversity and led to clonal T-cell expansion. The paper describes the monotherapy dose-escalation part (N of about 55 patients) of the phase I trial of ivuxolimab. In the dose-escalation cohort, around four fifths of patients were male, and the mean age was roughly 60 years, with a range of about 23 to 85. Partial responses were achieved by three dose-escalation patients, of whom one had hepatocellular carcinoma and two had cutaneous melanoma. Prior anti-PD-1, anti-PD-L1 or anti-CTLA-4 therapy was permitted, and approximately 42% of dose-escalation patients had received checkpoint inhibitors. Among the roughly 52 dose-escalation patients, 19 had hepatocellular carcinoma, roughly 15 melanoma, 9 renal cell carcinoma and 9 head and neck cancer.

Per the germline V gene, MGHDK is the CDR1 and SYGVNS is the CDR2. Including the terminal cysteine and phenylalanine, the CDR3 comprises 13 residues. Just the 39-base CDR3 DNA is kept, in frame starting at base 1. Relative to germline, V is missing 2 bases and J is missing 9 bases, with 0 bases of the junction outside any gene match. What the authors observed across the whole study: On average, CD8+ T cells showed more expanded clones than CD4+ T cells after ivuxolimab. In the 0.1-3.0 mg/kg groups, partial responders had among the lowest normalized peripheral clonal expansion, particularly in CD8+ T cells. Low levels of normalized T-cell clonal expansion were also seen in some patients who did not respond. At doses of 0.1 to 3.0 mg/kg, clonal expansion of both CD4+ and CD8+ T cells in blood was seen between baseline and week 6. Which antigens the clonally expanded peripheral T cells were specific for was not determined.

This specimen consisted of CD4+ or CD8+ T cells sorted from blood, obtained in a trial of the OX40 agonist ivuxolimab. The receptor's source is an adult with an advanced solid tumor such as melanoma, head and neck, liver or kidney cancer. The sequence links TRBV25-1 to TRBJ2-1; 11 junctional bases match TRBD2. The CDR3 loop reads CASSEGLAGEQFF. The DNA sequence is given as TGTGCCAGCAGTGAAGGACTAGCGGGTGAGCAGTTCTTC.